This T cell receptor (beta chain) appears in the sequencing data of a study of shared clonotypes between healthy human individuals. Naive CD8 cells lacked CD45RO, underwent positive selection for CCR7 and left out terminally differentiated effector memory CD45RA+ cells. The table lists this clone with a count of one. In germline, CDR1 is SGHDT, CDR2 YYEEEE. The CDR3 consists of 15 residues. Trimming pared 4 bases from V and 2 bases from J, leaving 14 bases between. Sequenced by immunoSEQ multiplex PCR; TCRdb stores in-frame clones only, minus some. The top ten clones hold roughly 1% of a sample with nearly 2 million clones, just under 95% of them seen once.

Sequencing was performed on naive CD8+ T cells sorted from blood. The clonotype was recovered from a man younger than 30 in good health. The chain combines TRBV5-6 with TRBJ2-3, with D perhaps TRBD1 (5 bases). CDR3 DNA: TGTGCCAGCAGCCCGCCCCCGACAGCCACAGATACGCAGTATTTT. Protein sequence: CASSPPPTATDTQYF.